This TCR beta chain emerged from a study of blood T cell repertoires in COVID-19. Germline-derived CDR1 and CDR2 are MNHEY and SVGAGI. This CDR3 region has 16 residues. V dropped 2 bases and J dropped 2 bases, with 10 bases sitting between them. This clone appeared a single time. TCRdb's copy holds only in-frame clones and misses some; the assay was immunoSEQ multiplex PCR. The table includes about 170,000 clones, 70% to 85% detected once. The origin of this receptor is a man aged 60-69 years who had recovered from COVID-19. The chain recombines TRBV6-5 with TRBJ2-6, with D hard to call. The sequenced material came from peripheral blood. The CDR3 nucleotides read TGTGCCAGCAGTTACGTGGGTGCGGCTGGGGCCAACGTCCTGACTTTC. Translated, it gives CASSYVGAAGANVLTF.